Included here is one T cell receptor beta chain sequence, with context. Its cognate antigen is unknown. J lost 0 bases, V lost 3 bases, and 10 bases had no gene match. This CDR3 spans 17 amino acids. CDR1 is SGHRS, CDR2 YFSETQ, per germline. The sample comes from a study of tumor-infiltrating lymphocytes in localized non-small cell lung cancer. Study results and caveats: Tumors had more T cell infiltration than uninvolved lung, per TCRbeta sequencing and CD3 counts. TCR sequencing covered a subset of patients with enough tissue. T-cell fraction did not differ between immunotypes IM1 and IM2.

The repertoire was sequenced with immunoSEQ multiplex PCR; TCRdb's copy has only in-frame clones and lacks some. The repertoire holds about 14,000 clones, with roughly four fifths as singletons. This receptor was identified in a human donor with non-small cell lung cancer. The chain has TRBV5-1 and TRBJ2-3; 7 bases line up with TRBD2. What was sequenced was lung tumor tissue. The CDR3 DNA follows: TGCGCCAGCAGCTCGGGGGGACTGCCGCCTAGCACAGATACGCAGTATTTT. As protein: CASSSGGLPPSTDTQYF. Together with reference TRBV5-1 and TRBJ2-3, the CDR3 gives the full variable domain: KAGVTQTPRYLIKTRGQQVTLSCSPISGHRSVSWYQQTPGQGLQFLFEYFSETQRNKGNFPGRFSGRQFSNSRSEMNVSTLELGDSALYLCASSSGGLPPSTDTQYFGPGTRLTVL.